This TCR beta chain comes out of a study of T cell clones after liver transplantation. Study-level results: A significant post-transplant drop in circulating graft-donor-reactive CD4 TCRbeta sequences occurred in most of the 8 subjects.

As for this clone: Its antigen is not known. Other DNA sequences in the sample encode the same CDR3.

Looked up from germline, CDR1 is KGHSH and CDR2 is LQKENI. V was cut by 2 bases and J by 0 bases, with 10 bases left in between. This CDR3 is 16 amino acids long. Profiled with immunoSEQ multiplex PCR; TCRdb holds only in-frame clones, not every one. Of some 60,000 clones detected, 70% to 80% appear once; the ten largest clones hold 2.8%. This receptor was taken from a human patient who received a liver transplant. Some T cells may possibly be graft donor cells. This sample comprised CD4+ T cells from blood, obtained at the roughly 15-month timepoint. V and J are TRBV18 and TRBJ2-2; D might be TRBD1 or TRBD2, each matching 5 bases. CDR3 bases: TGTGCCAGCTCACCAAATCGGGGCCCGAACACCGGGGAGCTGTTTTTT. Translated, it gives CASSPNRGPNTGELFF.